This T cell receptor (beta chain) was identified in a study of blood T cell repertoires in COVID-19. TCRdb keeps only in-frame clones here, not all; method: immunoSEQ multiplex PCR. The data contain roughly 99,000 clones, over 70% of them singletons. The CDR3 runs 15 residues. From germline, CDR1 is KGHSH and CDR2 LQKENI. Trimming cost V 5 bases and J 7 bases; bases outside gene matches: 12. Sequencing was done on a sample of peripheral blood. This TCR came from a woman older than 75 with acute or convalescent COVID-19. The chain has TRBV18 and TRBJ1-1, with 8 nucleotides matching TRBD1. CDR3 sequence: CASSTLGQGRSEAFF. The CDR3 DNA is TGTGCCAGCTCAACACTTGGACAGGGACGTAGTGAAGCTTTCTTT.